Below, 13 T cell receptor beta chains from the same sample are listed, as sequenced in a study of graft-versus-host responses after intestinal transplantation. The assay was immunoSEQ multiplex PCR, and TCRdb's table has in-frame clones only and misses some. The data contain about 100,000 clones, roughly 87% of them singletons. Antigen specificity for these receptors is unknown. The sequencing used unstimulated CD4+ T cells sorted from spleen or lymph node cells, collected before transplant. The receptors here all came from a human donor who was the organ donor for an intestinal transplant.

The chain carries TRBV5-1 and TRBJ1-6; 9 bases line up with TRBD1. Trimming cost V 1 base and J 10 bases; bases outside gene matches: 6. This CDR3 has 15 amino acids. Germline lookup yields CDR1 SGHRS and CDR2 YFSETQ. The CDR3 region has the DNA TGCGCCAGCAGCTTGCTGGGACAGGGTCGGTCACCCCTCCACTTT. As protein: CASSLLGQGRSPLHF.

The gene calls are TRBV2 and TRBJ2-2, with D perhaps matching TRBD1 (6 bases). Trimming removed 8 bases at V and 8 bases at J, with 21 bases between. Germline CDR1 reads SNHLY; CDR2 reads FYNNEI. This CDR3 contains 15 residues. Written as DNA, the CDR3 is TGTGCCAGCCGCCGTGAGGGCCAAGGGGGAGGGGAGCTGTTTTTT. Its protein product is CASRREGQGGGELFF. Based on the CDR3 plus reference TRBV2 and TRBJ2-2, the full variable domain is EPEVTQTPSHQVTQMGQEVILRCVPISNHLYFYWYRQILGQKVEFLVSFYNNEISEKSEIFDDQFSVERPDGSNFTLKIRSTKLEDSAMYFCASRREGQGGGELFFGEGSRLTVL.

This clone was counted between two and nine times. This chain joins TRBV6-6 and TRBJ2-1; D unclear. CDR3 size: 11 residues. The V end was cut by 6 bases, the J end by 7 bases, with 7 bases between. CDR1 MNHNY and CDR2 SVGAGI come from the germline V gene (reference sequence). The CDR3 nucleotides are TGTGCCAGCAGAATAAGGAATGAGCAGTTCTTC. Its protein product is CASRIRNEQFF.

As to this clone: The junction and the germline gene differ at one end; a read error may be behind it. As DNA, the CDR3 is TGCGCCAGCAGCCCCTCCACGACCTTCACCCCGCACTTC. This encodes CASSPSTTFTPHF. This chain connects TRBV4-1 to TRBJ2-4; D not certain. CDR3 length: 13 residues. Germline V gene lookup returns CDR1 MGHRA and CDR2 YSYEKL.

The chain uses TRBV28 and TRBJ1-2; D gene ambiguous. The length of the CDR3 is 11 residues. Germline V gene lookup returns CDR1 MDHEN and CDR2 SYDVKM. The germline V and J ends were trimmed by 9 bases and 2 bases, with 7 bases remaining between them. DNA for the CDR3: TGTGCCAGTGAGTCCAACTATGGCTACACCTTC. Translating it yields CASESNYGYTF.

The chain recombines TRBV30 with TRBJ1-4, with D possibly TRBD1 on 5 matching bases. V lost 2 bases, J lost 6 bases, and 13 bases lay in between. The CDR3 extends over 14 amino acids. CDR1 is GTSNPN, CDR2 SVGIG, per germline (reference sequence). CDR3 in amino acids: CAWSRGRADEKLFF. CDR3 DNA: TGTGCCTGGAGTAGAGGCAGGGCGGATGAAAAACTGTTTTTT.

The chain employs TRBV28 and TRBJ1-2; D is unclear. Germline assignment: CDR1 MDHEN and CDR2 SYDVKM. This CDR3 comprises 10 residues. V was pared by 8 bases and J by 8 bases, with 9 bases between. CDR3 nucleotide sequence: TGTGCCAGCGGCAGTGGCGGCTACACCTTC. Translating it yields CASGSGGYTF.

The J gene is TRBJ2-2, the V gene TRBV6-5; D perhaps matches TRBD1 (5 bases). Germline V gives CDR1 MNHEY, CDR2 SVGAGI. Between the trimmed V and J ends, which lost 6 bases and 4 bases, there was a span of 9 bases. The CDR3 totals 13 residues. The CDR3 is CASRKQVTGELFF. Here the CDR3 DNA reads TGTGCCAGCAGAAAACAGGTCACCGGGGAGCTGTTTTTT.

V gene TRBV18 combines with J gene TRBJ2-7; 7 bases are shared with TRBD2. This CDR3 has 13 residues. J lost 7 bases, V lost 2 bases, and 5 bases had no gene match. CDR1 and CDR2 (germline): KGHSH, LQKENI. The CDR3 protein is CASSPWQGGEQYF. As DNA, the CDR3 is TGTGCCAGCTCACCATGGCAGGGAGGGGAGCAGTACTTC.

The rearrangement uses TRBV28 and TRBJ2-7; D is uncertain. This CDR3 comprises 12 residues. Trimming cost V 6 bases and J 4 bases, with 10 bases left between them. Germline V gene data show CDR1 as MDHEN and CDR2 as SYDVKM. In DNA, the CDR3 is TGTGCCAGCAGGTCGTTCGGATACGAGCAGTACTTC. Its translation is CASRSFGYEQYF.

The rearrangement joins TRBV7-9 to TRBJ2-2; D possibly corresponds to TRBD1 (6 bases). Deletions cut 5 bases from V and 0 bases from J, with 7 bases between. Germline V gene sequence: CDR1 SEHNR, CDR2 FQNEAQ (reference sequence). This CDR3 comprises 14 residues. The CDR3 spells CASSGTPNTGELFF. The CDR3 DNA is TGTGCCAGCAGCGGGACACCGAACACCGGGGAGCTGTTTTTT.

The rearrangement uses TRBV11-2 and TRBJ2-7; D remains ambiguous. The length of the CDR3 is 12 residues. CDR1 SGHAT and CDR2 FQNNGV come from the germline V gene. V shed 1 base and J shed 6 bases, with 7 bases lying between them. In nucleotides, the CDR3 is TGTGCCAGCAGCTTAGGTTCCATCGAGCAGTACTTC. The encoded protein is CASSLGSIEQYF.

The gene calls are TRBV5-1 and TRBJ2-3, with 9 bases lining up with TRBD1. The CDR3 spans 15 residues. The germline CDR1 and CDR2 sequences are SGHRS and YFSETQ. V lost 0 bases to trimming and J lost 4 bases; unmatched junction nucleotides: 3. The chain's CDR3 is CASSLGGQGPDTQYF. CDR3 DNA sequence: TGCGCCAGCAGCTTGGGCGGACAGGGGCCAGATACGCAGTATTTT.